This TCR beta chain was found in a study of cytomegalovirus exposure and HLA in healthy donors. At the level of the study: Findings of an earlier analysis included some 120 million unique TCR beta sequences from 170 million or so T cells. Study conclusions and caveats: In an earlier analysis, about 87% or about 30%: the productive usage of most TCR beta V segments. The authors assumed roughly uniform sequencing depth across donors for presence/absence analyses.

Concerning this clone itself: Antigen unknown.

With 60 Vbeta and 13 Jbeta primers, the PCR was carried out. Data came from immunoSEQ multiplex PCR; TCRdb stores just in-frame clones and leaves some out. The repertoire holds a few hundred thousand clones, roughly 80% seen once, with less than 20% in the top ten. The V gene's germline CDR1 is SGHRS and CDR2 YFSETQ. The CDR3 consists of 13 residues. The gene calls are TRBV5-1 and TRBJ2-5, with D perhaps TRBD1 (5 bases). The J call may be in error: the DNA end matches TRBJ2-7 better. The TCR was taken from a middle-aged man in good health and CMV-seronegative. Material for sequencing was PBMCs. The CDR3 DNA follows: TGCGCCAGCAGCTTGGAAAGGACATACGAGCAGTACTTC. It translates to CASSLERTYEQYF.